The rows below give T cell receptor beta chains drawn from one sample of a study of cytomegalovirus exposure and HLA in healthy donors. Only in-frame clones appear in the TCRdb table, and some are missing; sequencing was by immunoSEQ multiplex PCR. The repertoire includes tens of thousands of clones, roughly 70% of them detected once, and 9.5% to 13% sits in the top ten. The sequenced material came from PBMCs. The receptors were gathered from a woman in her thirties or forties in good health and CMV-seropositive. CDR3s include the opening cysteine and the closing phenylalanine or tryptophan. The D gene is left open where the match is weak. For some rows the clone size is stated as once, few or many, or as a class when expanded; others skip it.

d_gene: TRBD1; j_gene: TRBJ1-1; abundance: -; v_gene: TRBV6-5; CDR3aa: CATPDRAAMNTEAFF; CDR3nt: TGTGCCACGCCTGACAGGGCGGCGATGAACACTGAAGCTTTCTTT
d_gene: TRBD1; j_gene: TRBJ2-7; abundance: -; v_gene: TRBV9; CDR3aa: CASSDLGTGGIIEQYF; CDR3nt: TGTGCCAGCAGCGACTTAGGGACAGGGGGGATAATCGAGCAGTACTTC
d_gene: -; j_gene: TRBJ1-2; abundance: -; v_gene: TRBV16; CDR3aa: CASSQMGPRSYTF; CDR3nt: TGTGCCAGCAGCCAAATGGGCCCTCGGAGCTACACCTTC
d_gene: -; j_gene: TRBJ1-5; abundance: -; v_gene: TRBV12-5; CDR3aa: CASGLGRGQPQHF; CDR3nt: TGTGCTAGTGGTTTAGGTAGGGGTCAGCCCCAGCATTTT
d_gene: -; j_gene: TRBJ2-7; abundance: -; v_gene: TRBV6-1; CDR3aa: CASSALRSWEQYF; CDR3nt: TGTGCCAGCAGTGCGCTGCGTTCCTGGGAGCAGTACTTC
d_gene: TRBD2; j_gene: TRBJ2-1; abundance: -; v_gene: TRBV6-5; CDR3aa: CASSYSGGRGEQFF; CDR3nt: TGTGCCAGCAGCTATAGCGGGGGGAGGGGTGAGCAGTTCTTC
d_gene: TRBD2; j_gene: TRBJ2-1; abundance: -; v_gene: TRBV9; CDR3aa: CASSVGAGRDVDEQFF; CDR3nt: TGTGCCAGCAGCGTAGGGGCGGGGAGGGACGTCGATGAGCAGTTCTTC
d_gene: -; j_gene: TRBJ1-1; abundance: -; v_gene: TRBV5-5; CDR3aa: CASSFGSETEAFF; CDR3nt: TGTGCCAGCAGCTTTGGTAGTGAAACTGAAGCTTTCTTT
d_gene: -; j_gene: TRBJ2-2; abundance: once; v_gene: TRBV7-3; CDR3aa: CASSLISAEAGELFF; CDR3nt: TGTGCCAGCAGCTTAATTAGCGCGGAAGCCGGGGAGCTGTTTTTT
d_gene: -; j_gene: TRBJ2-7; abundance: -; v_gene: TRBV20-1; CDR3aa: CSEEQREQYF; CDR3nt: TGCAGTGAGGAGCAGAGGGAGCAGTACTTC
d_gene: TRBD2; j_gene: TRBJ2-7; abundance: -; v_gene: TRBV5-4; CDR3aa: CASSLTSGGSYEQYF; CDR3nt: TGTGCCAGCAGCCTTACTAGCGGGGGCTCCTACGAGCAGTACTTC
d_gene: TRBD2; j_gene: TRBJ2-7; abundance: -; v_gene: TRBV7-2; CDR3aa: CASSSPTSGIHEQYF; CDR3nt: TGTGCCAGCAGCTCGCCGACTAGCGGGATACACGAGCAGTACTTC
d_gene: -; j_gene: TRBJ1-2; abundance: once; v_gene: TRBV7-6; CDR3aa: CASSLGGHPPCANYGYTF; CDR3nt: TGTGCCAGCAGCTTAGGGGGACACCCCCCTTGTGCAAACTATGGCTACACCTTC
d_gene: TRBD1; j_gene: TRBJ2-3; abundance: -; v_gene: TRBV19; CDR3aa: CASSIGTGTSDTQYF; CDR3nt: TGTGCCAGTAGTATAGGGACAGGGACTTCAGATACGCAGTATTTT
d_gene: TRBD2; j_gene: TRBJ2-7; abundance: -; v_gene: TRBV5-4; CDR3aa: CASSGTSDTSSYEQYF; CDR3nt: TGTGCCAGCAGCGGGACTAGCGATACGAGCTCCTACGAGCAGTACTTC
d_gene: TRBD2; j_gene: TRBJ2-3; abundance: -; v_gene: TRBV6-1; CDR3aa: CASSVAGGPQDTQYF; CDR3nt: TGTGCCAGCAGTGTAGCGGGGGGACCCCAGGATACGCAGTATTTT
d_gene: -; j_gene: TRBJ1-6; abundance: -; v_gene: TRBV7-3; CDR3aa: CASSFPLFGQSHNSPLHF; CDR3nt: TGTGCCAGCAGCTTCCCCCTCTTCGGACAGTCCCATAATTCACCCCTCCACTTT
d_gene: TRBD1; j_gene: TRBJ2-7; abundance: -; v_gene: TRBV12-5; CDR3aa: CASGLGGTGGSPYF; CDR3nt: TGTGCTAGTGGCTTAGGAGGGACAGGGGGATCTCCCTACTTC
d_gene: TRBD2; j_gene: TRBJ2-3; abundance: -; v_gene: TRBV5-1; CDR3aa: CASDSGGGTDTQYF; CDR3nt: TGCGCCAGCGATAGCGGGGGGGGAACAGATACGCAGTATTTT
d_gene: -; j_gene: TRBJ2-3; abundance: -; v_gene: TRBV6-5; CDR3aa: CASRDPGDRTQYF; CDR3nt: TGTGCCAGCAGAGATCCAGGGGATCGTACGCAGTATTTT
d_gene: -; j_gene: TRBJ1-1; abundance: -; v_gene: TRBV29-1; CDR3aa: CSFRGSAEAFF; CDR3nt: TGCAGCTTCCGAGGGTCGGCTGAAGCTTTCTTT